This TCR beta chain comes out of a study of regulatory T cells in long-lasting Graves disease. Study as a whole: Persistent Graves' disease denoted over 5 years of antithyroid drugs plus positive TSH receptor antibodies.

Documented time point: persistent/refractory GD, antithyroid drugs over 5 years with positive TRAb. Making the TCR library involved RNA that had been extracted from PBMCs. Recruitment took place at an endocrinology department in Xi'an, China. Broader study findings: Accuracy was perhaps lowered by the small sample size.

As regards this clonotype: What it binds is not known.

Trimming cost V 6 bases and J 0 bases; bases outside gene matches: 2. Germline lookup yields CDR1 DFQATT and CDR2 SNEGSKA (reference sequence). The CDR3 has 12 residues. TCR beta libraries were built with iRepertoire HTBI primers and Arm-PCR of CDR3 regions. In the authors' methods: From all samples, identification returned 14 TRBJ and 60 to 80 TRBV segments. TCRdb recomputed calls from the multiplex PCR reads with MiXCR, one row per CDR3 protein. These V and J calls rely on TCRdb rather than the paper's analysis. The table shows around 430,000 distinct CDR3 sequences, with 20% to 25% occurring only once.

The source was peripheral blood mononuclear cells (PBMCs), collected when the disease was refractory, from a patient treated with antithyroid drugs. The chain links TRBV20-1 to TRBJ2-7; the match to TRBD1 covers 7 bases. This receptor was obtained from a female donor with Graves disease. For the CDR3, the DNA is TGCAGTGCCGGGACAGTCTCCTACGAGCAGTACTTC. Amino acids: CSAGTVSYEQYF.